Shown below are 14 T cell receptor beta chains from a single sample sequenced in a study of yellow fever vaccine responses in identical twins. Each CDR3 protein gets one entry after TCRdb re-called the RT-PCR reads with MiXCR. The table records some 1,300 distinct CDR3 sequences, 89% of them present only once. Sequenced here: T cells from blood (PBMCs), unsorted or a sorted subset (not recorded which), sampled before or after yellow fever vaccination (not recorded which). These receptors all stem from a female donor who received the yellow fever vaccine.

The J gene is TRBJ2-7, the V gene TRBV24-1, with a possible D match to TRBD1 (5 bases). Germline lookup yields CDR1 KGHDR and CDR2 SFDVKD. The CDR3 runs 13 residues. The V gene lost 4 bases and the J gene lost 7 bases, with 13 bases spanning the gap. For the CDR3, the DNA is TGTGCCACCAGTGAGGGGCGAAAGGGGGAGCAGTACTTC. The encoded protein is CATSEGRKGEQYF.

This CDR3 reads CASSPATSGRFTGELFF. As DNA, the CDR3 is TGCGCCAGCAGCCCGGCGACTAGCGGGAGATTCACCGGGGAGCTGTTTTTT. The chain has TRBV5-1 and TRBJ2-2; 12 nucleotides agree with TRBD2. V shed 4 bases, J shed 4 bases, and the junction held 8 bases outside the gene matches. The CDR3 extends over 17 amino acids. Germline V lookup: CDR1 SGHRS, CDR2 YFSETQ. Full variable domain (remainder filled in from reference TRBV5-1 and TRBJ2-2): KAGVTQTPRYLIKTRGQQVTLSCSPISGHRSVSWYQQTPGQGLQFLFEYFSETQRNKGNFPGRFSGRQFSNSRSEMNVSTLELGDSALYLCASSPATSGRFTGELFFGEGSRLTVL.

This clonotype was observed a single time. The V and J genes are TRBV7-9 and TRBJ2-1, with D possibly TRBD2 on 5 matching bases. Germline CDR1 is SEHNR and CDR2 is FQNEAQ (reference sequence). The V gene lost 7 bases and the J gene lost 3 bases, with 16 bases spanning the gap. The CDR3 extends over 15 amino acids. CDR3 DNA: TGTGCCAGCACCACCTGGGGTACTAGCTACAATGAGCAGTTCTTC. Translation gives CASTTWGTSYNEQFF.

The rearrangement uses TRBV7-9 and TRBJ2-1, with TRBD2 matching 14 bases. J was trimmed by 10 bases and V by 3 bases; bases with no gene match: 5. This CDR3 comprises 15 residues. Germline CDR1 SEHNR, CDR2 FQNEAQ (reference sequence). The CDR3, as DNA: TGTGCCAGCAGCTTGGGGACTAGCGGGGGCGGGGAGCAGTTCTTC. It yields the protein CASSLGTSGGGEQFF.

The rearrangement links TRBV29-1 to TRBJ2-5; TRBD2 might be the D (6 bases). Germline lookup yields CDR1 SQVTM and CDR2 ANQGSEA. The CDR3 consists of 12 residues. The ends were cut back, 5 bases at V and 3 bases at J, with 10 bases in the middle. The CDR3, as DNA: TGCAGCGTTTTCACGGGGGAAGAGACCCAGTACTTC. It yields the protein CSVFTGEETQYF. Looking up the rest from reference TRBV29-1 and TRBJ2-5 gives the full variable domain: SAVISQKPSRDICQRGTSLTIQCQVDSQVTMMFWYRQQPGQSLTLIATANQGSEATYESGFVIDKFPISRPNLTFSTLTVSNMSPEDSSIYLCSVFTGEETQYFGPGTRLLVL.

J is TRBJ1-2 and V is TRBV12-3 or TRBV12-4; 9 bases agree with TRBD1. Losses at the gene ends were 7 bases for V and 4 bases for J; bases not matched to a gene: 10. The CDR3 length is 15 residues. The CDR3 loop is CASITPTGGGYGYTF. The CDR3 DNA reads TGTGCCAGCATTACACCGACAGGGGGAGGCTATGGCTACACCTTC.

This chain links TRBV10-3 with TRBJ1-4; D is ambiguous. The CDR3 is made up of 14 amino acids. Germline CDR1 ENHRY, CDR2 SYGVKD. V was cut by 0 bases and J by 8 bases, with 10 bases left in between. The CDR3 DNA reads TGTGCCATCAGTGAGTCTGGCCTAGCGGAAAAACTGTTTTTT. This sequence encodes CAISESGLAEKLFF.

V and J are TRBV13 and TRBJ2-3, with D uncertain. The CDR3 is 14 residues long. The germline V and J ends were trimmed by 8 bases and 2 bases, with 14 bases remaining between them. Germline CDR1 is PRHDT and CDR2 is FYEKMQ (reference sequence). The CDR3 DNA reads as TGTGCCAGCCCGATAGGGCGCGACACAGATACGCAGTATTTT. Protein product: CASPIGRDTDTQYF.

In its sample, this clonotype was seen once. The chain recombines TRBV2 with TRBJ1-4, with D uncertain. Trimming cost V 3 bases and J 3 bases, with 11 bases left between them. The germline gives CDR1 SNHLY, CDR2 FYNNEI. The CDR3 sequence is 15 residues long. The CDR3 nucleotides read TGTGCCAGCAGTGACCGCGGGGTGGCTAATGAAAAACTGTTTTTT. The encoded protein is CASSDRGVANEKLFF.

The V gene is TRBV11-1, the J gene TRBJ2-3; no clear D. The CDR3 consists of 12 residues. Germline V gives CDR1 SGHAT, CDR2 FQDESV (reference sequence). The ends were cut back, 3 bases at V and 4 bases at J, with 5 bases in the middle. The DNA for the CDR3 is TGTGCCAGCAGCTTCCGGGCAGATACGCAGTATTTT. This translates into CASSFRADTQYF.

The V and J genes are TRBV10-1 and TRBJ1-6; 9 bases line up with TRBD1. The V gene's germline CDR1 is WNHNN and CDR2 SYGVQD (reference sequence). The CDR3 has 18 amino acids. J lost 2 bases, V lost 2 bases, and 7 bases had no gene match. The CDR3 sequence is CASSETGGGGTYNSPLHF. CDR3 nucleotides: TGCGCCAGCAGTGAGACAGGGGGCGGCGGAACCTATAATTCACCCCTCCACTTT.

The gene calls are TRBV24-1 and TRBJ2-1; weak D call: TRBD2 (6 bases). The CDR3 contains 14 residues. V lost 7 bases and J 4 bases, leaving 13 bases between the germline ends. Per germline, CDR1 KGHDR and CDR2 SFDVKD. In nucleotides, the CDR3 is TGTGCCACCAGAAGTAGCGGAGGATACAATGAGCAGTTCTTC. Its protein product is CATRSSGGYNEQFF.

This clonotype was counted once. The rearrangement links TRBV12-2 to TRBJ2-7. TRBV12-2 is a listed pseudogene. The CDR3 covers 16 residues. This chain's CDR3 is CASRLARPRTSYEQYF. The CDR3 nucleotides read TGTGCAAGTCGCTTAGCGCGTCCGCGGACCTCCTACGAGCAGTACTTC.

This clonotype has only a few counts. The chain carries TRBV7-6 and TRBJ2-5, with unresolved D. The CDR3 is 12 residues long. The germline CDR1 and CDR2 sequences are SGHVS and FNYEAQ. The V gene lost 1 base and the J gene lost 5 bases, with 5 bases spanning the gap. The CDR3 region has the DNA TGTGCCAGCAGCTTAGTCGGGGAGACCCAGTACTTC. Amino acid sequence: CASSLVGETQYF.